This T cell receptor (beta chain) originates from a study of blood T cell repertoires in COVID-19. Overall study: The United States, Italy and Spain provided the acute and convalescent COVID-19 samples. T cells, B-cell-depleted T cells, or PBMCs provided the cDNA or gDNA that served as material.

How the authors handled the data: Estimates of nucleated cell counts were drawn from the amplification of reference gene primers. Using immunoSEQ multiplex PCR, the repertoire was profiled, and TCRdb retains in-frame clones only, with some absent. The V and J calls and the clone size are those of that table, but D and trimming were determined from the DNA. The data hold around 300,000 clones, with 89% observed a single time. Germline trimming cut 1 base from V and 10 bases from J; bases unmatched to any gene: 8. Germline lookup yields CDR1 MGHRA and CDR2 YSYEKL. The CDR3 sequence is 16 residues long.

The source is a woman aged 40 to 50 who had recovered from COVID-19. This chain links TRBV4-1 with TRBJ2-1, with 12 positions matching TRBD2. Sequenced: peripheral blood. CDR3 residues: CASSQVLAGGVGEQFF. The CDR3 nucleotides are TGCGCCAGCAGCCAAGTTCTAGCGGGAGGGGTTGGCGAGCAGTTCTTC.